This entry lists 22 T cell receptor beta chains sequenced from one sample in a study of T cells in localized non-small cell lung cancer. Libraries were prepared by immunoSEQ multiplex PCR; TCRdb keeps only in-frame clonotypes and omits some of them. The repertoire holds around 41,000 clones, with around 88% as singletons. The sample here was peripheral blood, taken before any cancer treatment. Every receptor here comes from a man aged 40 to 69 with stage I lung adenocarcinoma.

The gene calls are TRBV18 and TRBJ1-2; 9 nucleotides agree with TRBD1. Germline CDR1 KGHSH, CDR2 LQKENI. CDR3 length: 16 amino acids. The V and J ends lost 2 bases and 8 bases, in that order; junction bases with no gene match: 12. As DNA, the CDR3 is TGTGCCAGCTCACCAGATTTGGGACAGGGTACCGGGGGCTACACCTTC. Protein: CASSPDLGQGTGGYTF. Looking up the rest from reference TRBV18 and TRBJ1-2 gives the full variable domain: NAGVMQNPRHLVRRRGQEARLRCSPMKGHSHVYWYRQLPEEGLKFMVYLQKENIIDESGMPKERFSAEFPKEGPSILRIQQVVRGDSAAYFCASSPDLGQGTGGYTFGSGTRLTVV.

This chain links TRBV4-1 with TRBJ2-2, with 8 bases aligning to TRBD2. The length of the CDR3 is 14 residues. Germline trimming cut 1 base from V and 7 bases from J; bases unmatched to any gene: 2. Germline-derived CDR1 and CDR2 are MGHRA and YSYEKL. Here the CDR3 reads CASSQVGRGGELFF. The CDR3 DNA sequence: TGCGCCAGCAGCCAAGTCGGGAGGGGCGGGGAGCTGTTTTTT.

V and J are TRBV19 and TRBJ2-1; the match to TRBD2 covers 13 bases. The CDR3 spans 15 residues. CDR1 is LNHDA, CDR2 SQIVND, per germline (reference sequence). With V trimmed by 5 bases and J by 8 bases, 6 bases remained unmatched. The CDR3 bases are TGTGCCAGTAGTCAACTAGCGGGAGGGATCCATGAGCAGTTCTTC. Amino acids: CASSQLAGGIHEQFF.

The chain couples TRBV11-1 to TRBJ2-3; TRBD1 matches 10 bases. Germline CDR1 and CDR2: SGHAT and FQDESV (reference sequence). The CDR3 contains 14 residues. V was clipped by 4 bases and J by 8 bases; unmatched bases: 6. The CDR3 loop is CASSSQDRGTTQYF. The DNA of the CDR3 is TGTGCCAGCAGCTCTCAGGACAGGGGGACTACGCAGTATTTT. Full variable domain (missing parts from reference TRBV11-1 and TRBJ2-3): EAEVAQSPRYKITEKSQAVAFWCDPISGHATLYWYRQILGQGPELLVQFQDESVVDDSQLPKDRFSAERLKGVDSTLKIQPAELGDSAMYLCASSSQDRGTTQYFGPGTRLTVL.

J is TRBJ2-7 and V is TRBV5-8; 12 bases are a match to TRBD2. Germline V gives CDR1 SGHTS, CDR2 YDEGEE. The CDR3 length is 16 residues. J gave up 3 bases and V 4 bases, and 8 bases lay outside the gene matches. CDR3 DNA sequence: TGTGCCAGCAGCACCGTTGTGGGACTAGCGGGCTACGAGCAGTACTTC. This gives the protein CASSTVVGLAGYEQYF.

V gene TRBV10-3 combines with J gene TRBJ2-4, with 11 bases that match TRBD2. Germline CDR1 ENHRY, CDR2 SYGVKD. This CDR3 spans 18 amino acids. V was pared by 2 bases and J by 4 bases, with 10 bases of the junction left unmatched. In DNA, the CDR3 is TGTGCCATCAGTGAGGACAGACTAGCGGGATCAGGGAAAAACATTCAGTACTTC. This sequence encodes CAISEDRLAGSGKNIQYF.

In its sample, this clone was seen once. This chain joins TRBV4-3 and TRBJ2-1; D possibly uses TRBD1 or TRBD2 (5 bases each). V lost 3 bases and J lost 7, with 10 bases in between. The CDR3 length is 13 residues. Germline V gene lookup returns CDR1 LGHNA and CDR2 YSLEER. The CDR3 sequence is CASSQGPLNEQFF. The CDR3 region has the DNA TGCGCCAGCAGCCAGGGACCCTTAAATGAGCAGTTCTTC.

The chain links TRBV6-1 to TRBJ2-5, with TRBD2 identical over 8 bases. The junction had 6 bases not matched to a gene; V was cut back by 6 bases and J by 3 bases. Germline CDR1 reads MNHNS; CDR2 reads SASEGT. There are 14 residues in the CDR3. As DNA, the CDR3 is TGTGCCAGCAGGCCACCGGGGGGGGAAGAGACCCAGTACTTC. Protein: CASRPPGGEETQYF.

The rearrangement links TRBV7-2 to TRBJ2-7; D may match TRBD1 or TRBD2 (5 bases each). The CDR3 is made up of 15 amino acids. In germline, CDR1 is SGHTA, CDR2 FQGNSA. V was pared by 3 bases and J by 5 bases, with 17 bases between. The CDR3 DNA reads TGTGCCAGCAGCTTCCACGGAGCCCGAGGGGACGAGCAGTACTTC. This codes for CASSFHGARGDEQYF.

As concerns this clone: A junction boundary mismatches the germline segment, possibly from a read error. The rearrangement links TRBV19 to TRBJ1-2, with D unclear. The CDR3 covers 12 residues. Germline V gene sequence: CDR1 LNHDA, CDR2 SQIVND (reference sequence). CDR3 residues: CASTIGRLGYTF. CDR3 nucleotides: TGTGCCAGTACTATAGGACGGTTGGGCTACACCTTC.

This clone came up once. J is TRBJ1-5 and V is TRBV28, with TRBD1 matching 8 bases. The CDR3 is made up of 19 amino acids. V was pared by 3 bases and J by 2 bases, with 15 bases of the junction left unmatched. Germline V gene data show CDR1 as MDHEN and CDR2 as SYDVKM. This CDR3 is CASSFFAHDQGARNQPQHF. CDR3 sequence (DNA): TGTGCCAGCAGTTTTTTTGCACATGACCAGGGGGCGCGCAATCAGCCCCAGCATTTT.

There are a few counts of this clone. The rearrangement uses TRBV5-5 and TRBJ1-3; D is unclear. This CDR3 spans 14 amino acids. V dropped 1 base and J dropped 4 bases, with 9 bases sitting between them. Per the germline V gene, CDR1 is SGHKS and CDR2 is YYEKEE (reference sequence). The CDR3 DNA sequence: TGTGCCAGCAGCTTGCTCAGTCGAGGAAACACCATATATTTT. Translation: CASSLLSRGNTIYF.

The chain carries TRBV5-1 and TRBJ2-7, with TRBD1 matching 9 bases. CDR1 and CDR2 from the germline V gene are SGHRS and YFSETQ. The CDR3 spans 16 residues. V lost 0 bases and J lost 1; bases outside the gene matches: 5. The DNA of the CDR3 is TGCGCCAGCAGCTTGGTAAAAGGGACAGGGTCCTACGAGCAGTACTTC. Encoded protein: CASSLVKGTGSYEQYF.

The V gene is TRBV5-1, the J gene TRBJ2-7; D uncertain. Trimming removed 2 bases from V and 3 bases from J, with 6 bases in between. There are 12 residues in the CDR3. Germline V gene sequence: CDR1 SGHRS, CDR2 YFSETQ. The CDR3 region is CASSLNSYEQYF. The DNA of the CDR3 is TGCGCCAGCAGCTTAAACAGCTACGAGCAGTACTTC.

The CDR3 nucleotides are TGTGCCAGCAGTTTACTCGGGCAGGGAGCCACGGGGACAGATACGCAGTATTTT. It codes for CASSLLGQGATGTDTQYF. This chain links TRBV27 with TRBJ2-3; D possibly uses TRBD1 or TRBD2 (5 bases each). The CDR3 length is 18 residues. CDR1 is MNHEY and CDR2 is SMNVEV in the germline V gene (reference sequence). Trimming removed 2 bases at V and 3 bases at J, with 21 bases between.

The chain joins TRBV7-3 to TRBJ2-1, with unresolved D. The germline V gene encodes CDR1 SGHTA and CDR2 FQGTGA. This CDR3 has 15 residues. Deletions cut 6 bases from V and 7 bases from J, with 19 bases between. Here the CDR3 reads CASSSLVAGRNEQFF. The CDR3 bases are TGTGCCAGCAGTTCTCTCGTGGCAGGAAGAAATGAGCAGTTCTTC.

The chain is built from TRBV27 and TRBJ2-1; 8 bases match TRBD1. This CDR3 region has 16 residues. V lost 6 bases and J lost 1; bases outside the gene matches: 8. Per germline, CDR1 MNHEY and CDR2 SMNVEV (reference sequence). This CDR3 reads CASRSPGQASYNEQFF. DNA for the CDR3: TGTGCCAGCAGATCGCCGGGACAGGCATCCTACAATGAGCAGTTCTTC.

The gene calls are TRBV18 and TRBJ2-3; D call uncertain. The germline CDR1 and CDR2 sequences are KGHSH and LQKENI. Trimming shortened V by 0 bases and J by 6 bases, and 10 bases separated the two germline ends. The CDR3 consists of 14 residues. The chain's CDR3 is CASSPPGAKDTQYF. The CDR3 region has the DNA TGTGCCAGCTCACCACCGGGCGCCAAGGATACGCAGTATTTT.

CDR3 sequence reads: CASSQGFELFF. DNA for the CDR3: TGTGCCAGCAGCCAAGGCTTTGAGCTGTTTTTT. J is TRBJ2-2 and V is TRBV14; D unclear. CDR1 is SGHDN, CDR2 FVKESK, per germline. V was shortened by 1 base and J by 11 bases, with 5 bases between the two germline ends. The CDR3 sequence is 11 residues long.

Only one count was recorded for this clone. The V and J genes are TRBV29-1 and TRBJ1-2; 8 nucleotides align to TRBD1. Germline CDR1 reads SQVTM; CDR2 reads ANQGSEA. This CDR3 region has 12 residues. V dropped 4 bases and J dropped 4; count of bases not matched to a gene: 2. The CDR3, as DNA: TGCAGCGTTGCACAGGGGGTCTATGGCTACACCTTC. Translated: CSVAQGVYGYTF.

This clone occurred once. CDR3 in DNA: TGTGCCAGCAGACTGAAAGATTCTAACTATGGCTACACCTTC. It codes for CASRLKDSNYGYTF. This chain connects TRBV6-1 to TRBJ1-2; D is uncertain. The CDR3 runs 14 residues. Germline CDR1 MNHNS, CDR2 SASEGT. V was shortened by 6 bases and J by 0 bases, with 11 bases between the two germline ends.

This sequence joins TRBV5-5 and TRBJ1-2; D gene unclear. Germline CDR1 is SGHKS and CDR2 is YYEKEE (reference sequence). Deletions cut 2 bases from V and 0 bases from J, with 23 bases between. The CDR3 loop spans 19 amino acids. The CDR3 region has the DNA TGTGCCAGCAGCTTCCCCCTGCATCGGGCGGCGACTCCTAACTATGGCTACACCTTC. Translating it yields CASSFPLHRAATPNYGYTF.